This TCR beta chain was sequenced for a study of blood T cell repertoires in COVID-19. TCRdb keeps only in-frame clones here, not all; method: immunoSEQ multiplex PCR. The repertoire has under 250,000 clones, over 80% of them found once; the top ten carry about 1.6%. The receptor was derived from a middle-aged woman who had recovered from COVID-19. Sequenced sample: peripheral blood.

The CDR3 DNA follows: TGTGCCAGCCATACTCTCTTGACAGGGGAAGCTTTCTTT. It yields the protein CASHTLLTGEAFF. This sequence joins TRBV6-5 and TRBJ1-1, with TRBD1 identical over 7 bases. Germline lookup yields CDR1 MNHEY and CDR2 SVGAGI. V lost 8 bases to trimming and J lost 8 bases; unmatched junction nucleotides: 11. The CDR3 extends over 13 amino acids.